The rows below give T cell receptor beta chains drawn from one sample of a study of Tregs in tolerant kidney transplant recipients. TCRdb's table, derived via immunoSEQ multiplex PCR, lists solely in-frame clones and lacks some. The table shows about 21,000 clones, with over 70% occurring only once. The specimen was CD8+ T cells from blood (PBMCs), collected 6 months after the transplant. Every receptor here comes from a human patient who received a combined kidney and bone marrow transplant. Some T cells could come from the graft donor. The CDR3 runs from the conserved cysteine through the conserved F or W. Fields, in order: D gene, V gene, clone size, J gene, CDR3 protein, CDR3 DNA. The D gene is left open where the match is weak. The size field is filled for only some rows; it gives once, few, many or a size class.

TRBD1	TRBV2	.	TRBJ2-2	CASTFPGQGNTGELFF	TGTGCCAGCACTTTTCCGGGACAGGGAAATACCGGGGAGCTGTTTTTT
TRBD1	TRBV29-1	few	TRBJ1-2	CSVESEDRGDGYTF	TGCAGCGTTGAGAGCGAGGACAGGGGGGATGGCTACACCTTC
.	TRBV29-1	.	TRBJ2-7	CSVVAVETSYEQYF	TGCAGCGTTGTGGCGGTCGAGACCTCCTACGAGCAGTACTTC
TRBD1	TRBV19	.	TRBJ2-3	CASSPDRSSPSTDTQYF	TGTGCCAGTAGCCCGGACAGGTCCAGCCCTTCCACAGATACGCAGTATTTT
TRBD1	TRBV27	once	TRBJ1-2	CASSTRPTGVYGYTF	TGTGCCAGCAGTACCAGACCGACAGGGGTTTATGGCTACACCTTC
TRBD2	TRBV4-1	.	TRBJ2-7	CASSQEFPGLAYEQYF	TGCGCCAGCAGCCAAGAATTTCCGGGACTAGCTTACGAGCAGTACTTC
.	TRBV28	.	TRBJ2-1	CASQIGEEWDEQFF	TGTGCCAGTCAGATCGGGGAGGAGTGGGATGAGCAGTTCTTC
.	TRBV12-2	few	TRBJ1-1	CASRMNGGLRGGAFF	TGTGCAAGTCGGATGAACGGAGGACTGCGGGGGGGAGCTTTCTTT
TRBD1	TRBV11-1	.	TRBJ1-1	CASSLRPIGQGEAFF	TGTGCCAGCAGCTTGAGACCTATAGGACAGGGTGAAGCTTTCTTT
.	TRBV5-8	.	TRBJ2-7	CASSWFGKSYEQYF	TGTGCCAGCAGCTGGTTCGGGAAATCCTACGAGCAGTACTTC
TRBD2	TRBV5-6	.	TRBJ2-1	CASSSGLAGGWEQFF	TGTGCCAGCAGCTCCGGACTAGCGGGAGGGTGGGAGCAGTTCTTC
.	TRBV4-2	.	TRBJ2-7	CASSLEDEQYF	TGTGCCAGCAGCTTGGAGGACGAGCAGTACTTC
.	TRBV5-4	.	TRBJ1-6	CASSLGAARLSSPLHF	TGTGCCAGCAGCTTGGGGGCAGCCCGATTAAGTTCACCCCTCCACTTT
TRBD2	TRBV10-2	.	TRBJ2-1	CASSDGLAGEVYNEQFF	TGCGCCAGCAGTGACGGACTAGCGGGAGAGGTCTACAATGAGCAGTTCTTC
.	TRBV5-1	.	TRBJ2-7	CASSSSESYEQYF	TGCGCCAGCAGCAGTTCGGAGTCCTACGAGCAGTACTTC
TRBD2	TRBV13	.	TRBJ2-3	CASSTRLAGSDTQYF	TGTGCCAGCAGCACCCGACTAGCGGGGTCAGATACGCAGTATTTT
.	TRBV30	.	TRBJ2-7	CAWSVGVGAYEQYF	TGTGCCTGGAGTGTCGGGGTAGGAGCCTACGAGCAGTACTTC
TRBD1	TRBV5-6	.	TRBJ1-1	CASSPDRTYTEAFF	TGTGCCAGCAGCCCGGACAGGACTTACACTGAAGCTTTCTTT
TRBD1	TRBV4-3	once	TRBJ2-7	CASSQLRGGHEQYF	TGCGCCAGCAGCCAGTTGCGAGGGGGCCACGAGCAGTACTTC
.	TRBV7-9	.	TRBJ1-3	CASSLPRDTPSSGNTIYF	TGTGCCAGCAGCTTACCCCGAGACACACCTTCCTCTGGAAACACCATATATTTT
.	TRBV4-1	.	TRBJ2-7	CASSQALDIRYEQYF	TGCGCCAGCAGCCAAGCCCTCGACATTCGCTACGAGCAGTACTTC
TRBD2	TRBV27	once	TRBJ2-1	CASSFTSGSRDEQFF	TGTGCCAGCAGTTTTACTAGCGGGAGTAGGGATGAGCAGTTCTTC
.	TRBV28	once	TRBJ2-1	CASRALRVYNEQFF	TGTGCCAGCAGGGCTCTTCGTGTTTACAATGAGCAGTTCTTC
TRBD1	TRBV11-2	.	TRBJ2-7	CASSTFSGQGAPHEQYF	TGTGCCAGCAGCACATTTTCGGGACAGGGGGCTCCGCACGAGCAGTACTTC
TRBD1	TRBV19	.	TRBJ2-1	CASSITGGGNEQFF	TGTGCCAGTAGTATAACAGGGGGCGGGAATGAGCAGTTCTTC
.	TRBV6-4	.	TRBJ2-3	CASSAVSTDTQYF	TGTGCCAGCAGTGCCGTTAGCACAGATACGCAGTATTTT
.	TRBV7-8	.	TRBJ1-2	CASSLKVAAGYTF	TGTGCCAGCAGCTTAAAAGTCGCGGCCGGCTACACCTTC
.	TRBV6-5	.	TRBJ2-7	CASSPTIYEQYF	TGTGCCAGCAGTCCTACCATCTACGAGCAGTACTTC
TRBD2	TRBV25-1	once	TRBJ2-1	CASTGGAHDKRYNEQFF	TGTGCCAGCACCGGGGGGGCCCACGATAAAAGATACAATGAGCAGTTCTTC
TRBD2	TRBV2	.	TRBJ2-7	CASSEGTSGLFYEQYF	TGTGCCAGCAGTGAAGGCACTAGCGGGTTATTCTACGAGCAGTACTTC
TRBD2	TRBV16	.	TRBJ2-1	CASSHGLAGDYNEQFF	TGTGCCAGCAGCCACGGACTAGCGGGGGATTACAATGAGCAGTTCTTC
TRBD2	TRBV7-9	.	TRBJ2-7	CASSPSSGGGTYEQYF	TGTGCCAGCAGCCCTTCTAGCGGGGGGGGGACCTACGAGCAGTACTTC
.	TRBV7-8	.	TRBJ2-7	CASSFSQGLFYEQYF	TGTGCCAGCAGCTTCTCTCAGGGTCTATTCTACGAGCAGTACTTC
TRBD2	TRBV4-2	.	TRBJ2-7	CASSQEGLAGAYEQYF	TGTGCCAGCAGCCAAGAGGGACTAGCGGGAGCGTACGAGCAGTACTTC
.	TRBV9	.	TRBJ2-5	CASSVGGKGRGQYF	TGTGCCAGCAGCGTAGGAGGAAAAGGGAGGGGGCAGTACTTC
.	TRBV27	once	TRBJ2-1	CASSLGLSAYNEQFF	TGTGCCAGCAGTTTGGGGCTCTCCGCCTACAATGAGCAGTTCTTC
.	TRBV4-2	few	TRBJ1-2	CASSSRTDGYTF	TGTGCCAGCAGCTCCAGGACTGATGGCTACACCTTC
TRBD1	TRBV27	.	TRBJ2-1	CASSRYRQGDNEQFF	TGTGCCAGCAGCCGGTACAGACAGGGGGACAATGAGCAGTTCTTC
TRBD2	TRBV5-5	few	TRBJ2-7	CASSQGALYGRTYEQYF	TGTGCCAGCAGCCAAGGGGCCCTATACGGGAGGACCTACGAGCAGTACTTC
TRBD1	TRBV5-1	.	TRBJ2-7	CASSLKAGGPSSYEQYF	TGCGCCAGCAGCTTGAAGGCAGGGGGACCTTCTTCCTACGAGCAGTACTTC
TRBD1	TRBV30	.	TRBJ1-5	CAWGQENSNQPQHF	TGTGCCTGGGGACAGGAGAATAGCAATCAGCCCCAGCATTTT
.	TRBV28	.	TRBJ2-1	CASSSGWNNEQFF	TGTGCCAGCAGTTCAGGTTGGAACAATGAGCAGTTCTTC
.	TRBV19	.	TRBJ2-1	CASSIVVSNEQFF	TGTGCCAGTAGTATAGTAGTCTCAAATGAGCAGTTCTTC
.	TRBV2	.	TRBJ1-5	CASSERGEYNQPQHF	TGTGCCAGCAGTGAACGGGGAGAGTACAATCAGCCCCAGCATTTT
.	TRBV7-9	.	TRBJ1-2	CASSSGPGRGYTF	TGTGCCAGCAGCTCCGGACCGGGGAGAGGCTACACCTTC
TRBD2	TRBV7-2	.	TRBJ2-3	CASSLVLAGGQDTQYF	TGTGCCAGCAGCTTAGTTCTAGCGGGAGGCCAAGATACGCAGTATTTT
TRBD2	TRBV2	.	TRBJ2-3	CASSDFGLAGGFTDTQYF	TGTGCCAGCAGTGATTTTGGGCTAGCGGGAGGGTTTACAGATACGCAGTATTTT
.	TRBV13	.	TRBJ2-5	CASSLGTGVAVTQYF	TGTGCCAGCAGCTTAGGTACGGGAGTGGCGGTGACCCAGTACTTC
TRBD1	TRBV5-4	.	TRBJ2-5	CASSLSRGREETQYF	TGTGCCAGCAGCTTGTCAAGGGGGCGTGAGGAGACCCAGTACTTC
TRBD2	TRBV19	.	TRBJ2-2	CASSGLAENTGELFF	TGTGCCAGCTCGGGACTAGCGGAGAACACCGGGGAGCTGTTTTTT
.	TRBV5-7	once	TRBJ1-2	CASRKGGYTF	TGTGCCAGCCGCAAGGGGGGCTACACCTTC
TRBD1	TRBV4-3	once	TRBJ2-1	CASSQDEEGAVEQFF	TGCGCCAGCAGCCAAGATGAAGAGGGGGCCGTGGAGCAGTTCTTC
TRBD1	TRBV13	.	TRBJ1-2	CASSSYRDRGHYGYTF	TGTGCCAGCAGCAGCTACCGGGACAGGGGCCACTATGGCTACACCTTC
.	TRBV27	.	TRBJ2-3	CASSLGYGFQDTQYF	TGTGCCAGCAGTTTAGGGTACGGGTTCCAAGATACGCAGTATTTT
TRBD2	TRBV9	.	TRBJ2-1	CASSGWGLSYNEQFF	TGTGCCAGCAGCGGATGGGGACTATCATACAATGAGCAGTTCTTC
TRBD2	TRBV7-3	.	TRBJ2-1	CASSLNLGLAYNEQFF	TGTGCCAGCAGCTTAAATTTGGGACTAGCGTACAATGAGCAGTTCTTC
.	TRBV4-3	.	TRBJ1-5	CASSQDWGVSGQPQHF	TGCGCCAGCAGCCAAGATTGGGGGGTTTCGGGTCAGCCCCAGCATTTT
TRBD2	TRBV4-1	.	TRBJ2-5	CASSLGLAGEVQYF	TGCGCCAGCAGCCTGGGACTAGCGGGAGAGGTACAGTACTTC
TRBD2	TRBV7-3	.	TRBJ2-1	CASSLLAGGNEQFF	TGTGCCAGCAGCTTACTAGCGGGGGGGAATGAGCAGTTCTTC
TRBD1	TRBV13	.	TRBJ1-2	CASSLGRQGTNYGYTF	TGTGCCAGCAGCTTAGGACGACAGGGAACTAACTATGGCTACACCTTC